This T cell receptor beta chain came from a study of shared clonotypes between healthy human individuals. The overall study: CD8 memory received one plate per donor, CD8 naive two, CD4 memory three and CD4 naive three. Study findings and constraints: Generation probabilities were higher for clonotypes shared across all four sorted-subset donors than for unshared ones.

Sorted-subset replicate PCRs used 200 ng DNA, around 27,000 T cell genomes. Methods used by the authors: ImmunoSEQ supplied junction-only sequences lacking quality scores, so filtering was different. Sequencing used immunoSEQ multiplex PCR; TCRdb keeps in-frame clones, though not all of them. That table supplies the V and J calls and clone size; D and trimming were determined from the DNA. The sample consists of around 1.9 million clones, just under 95% of them appearing once. This CDR3 contains 15 residues. Unmatched junction bases numbered 5, after V lost 5 bases and J lost 2 bases. Per germline, CDR1 SGHAT and CDR2 FQNNGV. Terminally differentiated effector memory CD45RA+ cells were excluded from the naive CD8 cells, which were CD45RO-negative and positively selected for CCR7. Turning to this clone: The antigen is unknown.

The clonotype was recovered from a man aged 18 to 29 in good health. Some clones in this sample may be carry-over from other donors' samples. Specimen: naive CD8+ T cells from PBMCs. The chain uses TRBV11-2 and TRBJ2-4; TRBD2 aligns across 8 bases. CDR3: CASSLRGGPKNIQYF. The CDR3 DNA reads TGTGCCAGCAGCCTCCGGGGGGGGCCCAAAAACATTCAGTACTTC. Using reference TRBV11-2 and TRBJ2-4 for the parts outside the CDR3, the full variable domain is EAGVAQSPRYKIIEKRQSVAFWCNPISGHATLYWYQQILGQGPKLLIQFQNNGVVDDSQLPKDRFSAERLKGVDSTLKIQPAKLEDSAVYLCASSLRGGPKNIQYFGAGTRLSVL.